These 23 T cell receptor beta chains originate from one sample sequenced in a study of beta chain features in type 1 diabetes. Study-level results: For Type 1 diabetes patients, all four CD4+ subsets carried TCRB CDR3s that were moderately but significantly shorter.

These receptors' antigens are unknown. Sequencing targeted expressed TCRB transcripts, as all isolated RNA had been reverse transcribed. Using immunoSEQ multiplex PCR, the repertoire was profiled, and TCRdb retains in-frame clones only, with some absent. The sample carries about 740,000 clones, around 15% recorded once. Sequencing was performed on naive CD4+ T cells from blood. All receptors come from a man between 18 and 35 years old with type 1 diabetes.

The chain joins TRBV7-9 to TRBJ2-5; D is ambiguous. With 8 bases removed from V and 4 bases from J, the gap between germline ends came to 8 bases. The germline gives CDR1 SEHNR, CDR2 FQNEAQ (reference sequence). CDR3 size: 11 residues. The CDR3 DNA reads TGTGCCAGCTTGGACGGAGAGACCCAGTACTTC. Translating gives CASLDGETQYF. Supplemented by reference TRBV7-9 and TRBJ2-5, the full variable domain reads DTGVSQNPRHKITKRGQNVTFRCDPISEHNRLYWYRQTLGQGPEFLTYFQNEAQLEKSRLLSDRFSAERPKGSFSTLEIQRTEQGDSAMYLCASLDGETQYFGPGTRLLVL.

On this clone: A junction boundary mismatches the germline segment, possibly from a read error. The V and J genes are TRBV7-3 and TRBJ2-7; D perhaps matches TRBD1 (5 bases). This CDR3 has 13 amino acids. The germline CDR1 and CDR2 sequences are SGHTA and FQGTGA. The DNA for the CDR3 is TGTGCCAGCAGCTCCCAAGGCAGGGCCGGGCAATCCTTC. It encodes CASSSQGRAGQSF.

This clone appeared a few times. The same CDR3 arises from other DNA sequences in this sample as well. CDR3: CASSLEGRYEQYF. CDR3 DNA sequence: TGCGCCAGCAGCTTGGAAGGCCGCTACGAGCAGTACTTC. The V call is TRBV5-1, the J call TRBJ2-7, with no clear D. Trimming stripped 0 bases from V and 3 bases from J, with 7 bases between. The CDR3 length is 13 residues. Germline CDR1 reads SGHRS; CDR2 reads YFSETQ. Complete variable domain (other parts from reference TRBV5-1 and TRBJ2-7): KAGVTQTPRYLIKTRGQQVTLSCSPISGHRSVSWYQQTPGQGLQFLFEYFSETQRNKGNFPGRFSGRQFSNSRSEMNVSTLELGDSALYLCASSLEGRYEQYFGPGTRLTVT.

This sequence joins TRBV5-4 and TRBJ2-5, with TRBD2 identical over 7 bases. V dropped 4 bases and J dropped 0; count of bases not matched to a gene: 9. Germline lookup yields CDR1 SGHNT and CDR2 YYREEE (reference sequence). This CDR3 comprises 16 residues. The CDR3 loop is CASSVAGRGYQETQYF. The CDR3 region has the DNA TGTGCCAGCAGCGTGGCGGGGCGGGGGTACCAAGAGACCCAGTACTTC. The full variable domain, rest sourced from reference TRBV5-4 and TRBJ2-5, is ETGVTQSPTHLIKTRGQQVTLRCSSQSGHNTVSWYQQALGQGPQFIFQYYREEENGRGNFPPRFSGLQFPNYSSELNVNALELDDSALYLCASSVAGRGYQETQYFGPGTRLLVL.

The sample holds a few counts of this clone. This sequence joins TRBV11-2 and TRBJ2-6; tentatively, D is TRBD1 (7 bases). The germline V and J ends were trimmed by 3 bases and 0 bases, with 18 bases remaining between them. In germline, CDR1 is SGHAT, CDR2 FQNNGV. The CDR3 runs 19 residues. For the CDR3, the DNA is TGTGCCAGCAGCTTCAGGGGGAGGTCCCCTTTCTCTGGGGCCAACGTCCTGACTTTC. Translating gives CASSFRGRSPFSGANVLTF.

CDR3 protein: CASSLDRTEGYGYTF. The CDR3 nucleotides read TGTGCCAGCAGCTTAGACAGGACAGAGGGATATGGCTACACCTTC. The chain carries TRBV7-9 and TRBJ1-2; D is perhaps TRBD1 (6 bases). From germline, CDR1 is SEHNR and CDR2 FQNEAQ (reference sequence). This CDR3 has 15 residues. The V end was cut by 1 base, the J end by 5 bases, with 14 bases between.

The chain is built from TRBV27 and TRBJ2-2; the match to TRBD1 covers 7 bases. The CDR3 consists of 14 residues. With 11 bases clipped from V and 1 base from J, the junction kept 7 bases outside the gene matches. Germline V gives CDR1 MNHEY, CDR2 SMNVEV (reference sequence). CDR3 DNA sequence: TGTGCCTCCTTGAGGACAGGGAACACCGGGGAGCTGTTTTTT. Amino acid sequence: CASLRTGNTGELFF.

This clone has just a few counts. This chain links TRBV11-1 with TRBJ2-1; the D is unclear. Germline values: CDR1 SGHAT, CDR2 FQDESV (reference sequence). V was pared by 5 bases and J by 1 base, with 15 bases between. CDR3 size: 16 residues. The CDR3 DNA is TGTGCCAGCAGCGCTTCCCTATACGGGTCCTACAATGAGCAGTTCTTC. Residues: CASSASLYGSYNEQFF.

This clone was seen more than once but under ten times. The chain couples TRBV6-1 to TRBJ1-2; D is perhaps TRBD1 (6 bases). Germline V lookup: CDR1 MNHNS, CDR2 SASEGT. V lost 8 bases and J 4 bases, leaving 17 bases between the germline ends. There are 14 residues in the CDR3. The CDR3 DNA sequence: TGTGCCAGCCCCGATGGGGCAGGGGCCTATGGCTACACCTTC. Amino acids: CASPDGAGAYGYTF.

V gene TRBV28 combines with J gene TRBJ1-1, with a possible D match to TRBD1 (5 bases). V was shortened by 5 bases and J by 4 bases, with 20 bases between the two germline ends. CDR1 and CDR2 (germline): MDHEN, SYDVKM. The length of the CDR3 is 16 residues. CDR3 residues: CASSPPRGSFSTEAFF. In nucleotides, the CDR3 is TGTGCCAGCAGTCCCCCCCGGGGGAGTTTTAGCACTGAAGCTTTCTTT.

This rearrangement joins TRBV30 to TRBJ1-5; TRBD1 matches 7 bases. The J segment lost 5 bases and the V segment lost 5 bases, leaving 3 bases of the junction unmatched. Germline V gene lookup returns CDR1 GTSNPN and CDR2 SVGIG (reference sequence). The CDR3 totals 12 residues. CDR3 bases: TGTGCCTGGGGGACAGCCCATCAGCCCCAGCATTTT. Its protein is CAWGTAHQPQHF. Drawing the rest from reference TRBV30 and TRBJ1-5, the complete variable domain is SQTIHQWPATLVQPVGSPLSLECTVEGTSNPNLYWYRQAAGRGLQLLFYSVGIGQISSEVPQNLSASRPQDRQFILSSKKLLLSDSGFYLCAWGTAHQPQHFGDGTRLSIL.

J is TRBJ1-5 and V is TRBV6-1; 8 bases match TRBD1. Looked up from germline, CDR1 is MNHNS and CDR2 is SASEGT. Trimming at V came to 5 bases and at J to 6 bases, leaving 6 bases not matched to a gene. The CDR3 length is 14 residues. CDR3 sequence reads: CASSPQGGGQPQHF. The CDR3 nucleotides are TGTGCCAGCAGTCCACAGGGGGGAGGTCAGCCCCAGCATTTT.

This clone was recorded a few times. V usage is TRBV2 and J usage is TRBJ2-7, with D maybe TRBD1 (5 bases). CDR3 size: 11 residues. V gave up 6 bases and J gave up 6 bases, with 9 bases separating them. Germline assignment: CDR1 SNHLY and CDR2 FYNNEI. The CDR3 here is CASSLRGEQYF. CDR3 coding DNA: TGTGCCAGCAGCCTAAGGGGCGAGCAGTACTTC.

This clone was recorded a few times. The V gene is TRBV7-9, the J gene TRBJ2-5; 9 nucleotides match TRBD2. Trimming removed 7 bases from V and 4 bases from J; junction bases left unmatched: 4. Germline V gene sequence: CDR1 SEHNR, CDR2 FQNEAQ (reference sequence). The length of the CDR3 is 13 residues. CDR3 sequence reads: CASTLTSGETQYF. CDR3 in DNA: TGTGCCAGCACTCTGACTAGCGGAGAGACCCAGTACTTC.

The CDR3 DNA sequence: TGTGCCATCAGGGACAGGGCTCAAGAGACCCAGTACTTC. This translates into CAIRDRAQETQYF. The chain employs TRBV10-3 and TRBJ2-5; 8 bases match TRBD1. The CDR3 has 13 residues. The V and J ends lost 6 bases and 2 bases, in that order; junction bases with no gene match: 2. Germline assignment: CDR1 ENHRY and CDR2 SYGVKD.

The chain links TRBV20-1 to TRBJ1-2; D unclear. Germline V lookup: CDR1 DFQATT, CDR2 SNEGSKA (reference sequence). This CDR3 region has 11 residues. The CDR3 region has the DNA TGCAGATTGGGCGGTAGACATGGCTACACCTTC. Translated: CRLGGRHGYTF.

The CDR3 reads CASSVSSRGEQFF. CDR3 nucleotides: TGTGCCAGCAGCGTTTCCTCTCGGGGTGAGCAGTTCTTC. The V call is TRBV9, the J call TRBJ2-1, with D possibly being TRBD2 (5 bases). The CDR3 totals 13 residues. The V gene's germline CDR1 is SGDLS and CDR2 YYNGEE. Trimming removed 2 bases from V and 9 bases from J, with 12 bases in between.

The rearrangement joins TRBV12-5 to TRBJ2-1; 7 nucleotides align to TRBD2. The junction had 4 bases not matched to a gene; V was cut back by 1 base and J by 4 bases. Per the germline V gene, CDR1 is LGHNT and CDR2 is FRNRAP. The CDR3 is 15 amino acids. In DNA form, the CDR3 reads TGTGCTAGTGGTTTGGCGGGGGGTTTTTACAATGAGCAGTTCTTC. Translation gives CASGLAGGFYNEQFF.

This chain uses TRBV7-2 with TRBJ2-1; TRBD2 matches 9 bases. V gave up 3 bases and J gave up 7 bases; unmatched junction bases: 4. From germline, CDR1 is SGHTA and CDR2 FQGNSA. This CDR3 has 14 amino acids. The CDR3 region has the DNA TGTGCCAGCAGCTTTCGGACTAGCGAGAATGAGCAGTTCTTC. Amino acids: CASSFRTSENEQFF. Variable domain in full (rest from reference TRBV7-2 and TRBJ2-1): GAGVSQSPSNKVTEKGKDVELRCDPISGHTALYWYRQSLGQGLEFLIYFQGNSAPDKSGLPSDRFSAERTGGSVSTLTIQRTQQEDSAVYLCASSFRTSENEQFFGPGTRLTVL.

This clone has more than one count but fewer than ten. This sequence joins TRBV10-3 and TRBJ1-2, with 7 bases identical to TRBD1. CDR1 is ENHRY and CDR2 is SYGVKD in the germline V gene. The ends lost 0 bases at V and 4 bases at J; junction bases unmatched: 5. The CDR3 consists of 15 residues. The DNA of the CDR3 is TGTGCCATCAGTGAGTCGACTCAGGGGGTCTATGGCTACACCTTC. Its translation is CAISESTQGVYGYTF.

This clone has more than one count but fewer than ten. The chain carries TRBV19 and TRBJ2-5, with 9 bases fitting TRBD1. Germline V gene sequence: CDR1 LNHDA, CDR2 SQIVND (reference sequence). V shed 5 bases and J 2 bases; nucleotides not matched to a gene: 6. This CDR3 spans 15 amino acids. CDR3: CASSRPGQGQETQYF. In nucleotides, the CDR3 is TGTGCCAGTAGTCGCCCGGGACAGGGACAAGAGACCCAGTACTTC.

This clone was recorded a few times. The chain uses TRBV7-9 and TRBJ1-1; 7 bases are shared with TRBD1. The V and J ends lost 4 bases and 2 bases, in that order; junction bases with no gene match: 16. The CDR3 consists of 18 residues. The V gene's germline CDR1 is SEHNR and CDR2 FQNEAQ (reference sequence). The CDR3: CASSYLGHQGGGNTEAFF. For the CDR3, the DNA is TGTGCCAGCAGCTACCTTGGACACCAGGGGGGAGGAAACACTGAAGCTTTCTTT.

This clone occurred once. This chain joins TRBV2 and TRBJ1-4, with 8 bases matching TRBD1. Per the germline V gene, CDR1 is SNHLY and CDR2 is FYNNEI. Trimming cost V 5 bases and J 3 bases; bases outside gene matches: 5. CDR3 size: 15 residues. Here the CDR3 reads CASSPRTGPNEKLFF. The CDR3 region has the DNA TGTGCCAGCAGTCCTCGGACAGGGCCTAATGAAAAACTGTTTTTT.